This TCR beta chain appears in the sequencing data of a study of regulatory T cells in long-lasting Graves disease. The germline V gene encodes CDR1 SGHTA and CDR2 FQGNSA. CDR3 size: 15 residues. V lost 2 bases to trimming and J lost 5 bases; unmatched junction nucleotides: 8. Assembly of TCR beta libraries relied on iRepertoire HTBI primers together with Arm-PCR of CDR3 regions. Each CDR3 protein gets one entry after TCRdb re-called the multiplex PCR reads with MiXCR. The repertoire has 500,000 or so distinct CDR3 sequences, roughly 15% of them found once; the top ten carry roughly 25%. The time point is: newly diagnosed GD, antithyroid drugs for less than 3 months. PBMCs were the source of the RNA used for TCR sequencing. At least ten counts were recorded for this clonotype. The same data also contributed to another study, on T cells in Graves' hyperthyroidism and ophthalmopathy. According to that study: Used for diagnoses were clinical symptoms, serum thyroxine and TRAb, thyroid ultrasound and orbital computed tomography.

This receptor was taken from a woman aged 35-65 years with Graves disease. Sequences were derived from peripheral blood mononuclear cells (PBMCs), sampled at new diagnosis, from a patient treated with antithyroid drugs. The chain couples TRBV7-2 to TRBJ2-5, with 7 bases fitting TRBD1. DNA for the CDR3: TGTGCCAGCAGCTTATTTGAGGTCAGGGGGGAGACCCAGTACTTC. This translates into CASSLFEVRGETQYF.